The 28 T cell receptor beta chains below were found in one sample sequenced in a study of cytomegalovirus exposure and HLA in healthy donors. PCR primers comprised 60 Vbeta and 13 Jbeta primers. Only in-frame clones appear in the TCRdb table, and some are missing; sequencing was by immunoSEQ multiplex PCR. The data hold about 160,000 clones, with about 79% observed a single time. Sequencing was done on a sample of PBMCs. The receptors shown here come from a female donor in good health and CMV-seronegative.

The CDR3 bases are TGTGCCAGCAGCACTTTAGGGACAGGGGTAGGGGAGCAGTACTTC. Its translation is CASSTLGTGVGEQYF. The J gene is TRBJ2-7, the V gene TRBV28, with 10 bases identical to TRBD1. V shed 6 bases and J 7 bases; nucleotides not matched to a gene: 12. The CDR3 sequence is 15 residues long. Germline V CDR1 and CDR2: MDHEN, SYDVKM.

The table lists this clone with a few counts. The chain uses TRBV7-9 and TRBJ2-1; a weak D match, TRBD1 (6 bases). V shed 1 base and J shed 6 bases, with 10 bases lying between them. The CDR3 contains 14 residues. Germline V lookup: CDR1 SEHNR, CDR2 FQNEAQ (reference sequence). CDR3 region: CASSLVGTPNEQFF. The CDR3 coding sequence is TGTGCCAGCAGCTTAGTTGGGACACCCAATGAGCAGTTCTTC.

The CDR3 nucleotides read TGCGCCAGCAGCCAGGGACTTTCTAGCGGGGGGACCTACAATGAGCAGTTCTTC. It is translated as CASSQGLSSGGTYNEQFF. V usage is TRBV4-1 and J usage is TRBJ2-1; 11 nucleotides align to TRBD2. The CDR3 is 18 amino acids. Looked up from germline, CDR1 is MGHRA and CDR2 is YSYEKL. V shed 3 bases, J shed 2 bases, and the junction held 9 bases outside the gene matches.

The count of this clone is one. V usage is TRBV27 and J usage is TRBJ1-5, with D maybe TRBD1 (6 bases). V lost 4 bases and J 3 bases, leaving 10 bases between the germline ends. In germline, CDR1 is MNHEY, CDR2 SMNVEV (reference sequence). The length of the CDR3 is 14 residues. The CDR3 coding sequence is TGTGCCAGCAGTTCTACAGGGCTCAATCAGCCCCAGCATTTT. As protein: CASSSTGLNQPQHF.

As DNA, the CDR3 is TGTGCCAGCAGTGAATGGACAGGGGGCCCTCGTAGGAGATATGGCTACACCTTC. It encodes CASSEWTGGPRRRYGYTF. V and J are TRBV25-1 and TRBJ1-2, with TRBD1 matching over 11 bases. The germline CDR1 and CDR2 sequences are MGHDK and SYGVNS. The CDR3 has 18 amino acids. The trim removed 1 base at V and 5 bases at J, leaving 12 bases unmatched.

The V call is TRBV4-2, the J call TRBJ2-1, with 10 bases fitting TRBD2. After removal of 4 bases from V and 7 bases from J, the junction contained 19 bases not matched to a gene. The V gene's germline CDR1 is LGHNA and CDR2 YNFKEQ. The CDR3 is made up of 19 amino acids. The CDR3 loop reads CASSRTSMASGSKENEQFF. Written as DNA, the CDR3 is TGTGCCAGCAGCCGAACCTCCATGGCTAGCGGGAGCAAAGAGAATGAGCAGTTCTTC.

This chain joins TRBV4-1 and TRBJ2-1; 13 bases line up with TRBD2. The CDR3 is made up of 17 amino acids. Germline lookup yields CDR1 MGHRA and CDR2 YSYEKL. The V and J ends lost 4 bases and 6 bases, in that order; junction bases with no gene match: 9. CDR3 nucleotide sequence: TGCGCCAGCAGCCCGAGTGGGACTAGCGGGGTGGGCAATGAGCAGTTCTTC. Protein sequence: CASSPSGTSGVGNEQFF.

This chain uses TRBV5-1 with TRBJ2-1; 8 bases map to TRBD2. The V segment lost 3 bases and the J segment 8 bases; nucleotides outside the gene matches: 10. Germline CDR1 and CDR2: SGHRS and YFSETQ. The CDR3 runs 15 residues. The CDR3 bases are TGCGCCAGCAGCTGGGGAGCGGGAGCGGTCTATGAGCAGTTCTTC. Residues: CASSWGAGAVYEQFF.

V is TRBV5-6 and J is TRBJ2-7, with 11 bases matching TRBD2. Germline V gives CDR1 SGHDT, CDR2 YYEEEE. The CDR3 sequence is 17 residues long. Unmatched junction bases numbered 16, after V lost 4 bases and J lost 7 bases. The CDR3 sequence: CASSGLAGSSVTLEQYF. In DNA form, the CDR3 reads TGTGCCAGCAGCGGACTAGCGGGTTCCAGTGTGACTTTAGAGCAGTACTTC.

The chain combines TRBV27 with TRBJ2-5; 14 positions match TRBD2. This CDR3 spans 15 amino acids. With V trimmed by 6 bases and J by 5 bases, 5 bases remained unmatched. Per germline, CDR1 MNHEY and CDR2 SMNVEV (reference sequence). CDR3 sequence (DNA): TGTGCCAGCAGCCGGACTAGCGGGGGGCGGGAGACCCAGTACTTC. Translated, it gives CASSRTSGGRETQYF.

The chain combines TRBV5-1 with TRBJ2-3; a possible D gene is TRBD2 (5 bases). Trimming cost V 0 bases and J 1 base, with 12 bases left between them. The CDR3 extends over 16 amino acids. In germline, CDR1 is SGHRS, CDR2 YFSETQ. CDR3 sequence: CASSLAEGAGTDTQYF. As DNA, the CDR3 is TGCGCCAGCAGCTTGGCCGAGGGCGCGGGCACAGATACGCAGTATTTT.

CDR3 in amino acids: CASSAGTGEQFF. The DNA of the CDR3 is TGCGCCAGCAGCGCCGGGACAGGGGAGCAGTTCTTC. The chain employs TRBV5-1 and TRBJ2-1; 9 nucleotides align to TRBD1. The CDR3 sequence is 12 residues long. The ends lost 4 bases at V and 10 bases at J; junction bases unmatched: 3. The germline CDR1 and CDR2 sequences are SGHRS and YFSETQ.

The chain links TRBV7-5 to TRBJ1-2; the table calls TRBD1, which could not be checked here. TRBV7-5 is a pseudogene locus. This CDR3 comprises 18 residues. CDR3 region: CARTYCAPEGGPNYGYTF. As DNA, the CDR3 is TGTGCCAGAACATACTGCGCCCCGGAAGGGGGCCCAAACTATGGCTACACCTTC.

The chain has TRBV5-5 and TRBJ2-7, with D possibly matching TRBD1 (6 bases). The germline CDR1 and CDR2 sequences are SGHKS and YYEKEE (reference sequence). The CDR3 totals 14 residues. The V end was cut by 1 base, the J end by 5 bases, with 13 bases between. DNA for the CDR3: TGTGCCAGCAGCTTGACCGTGAACAGGGACGAGCAGTACTTC. It codes for CASSLTVNRDEQYF.

This clone was counted a few times. The chain combines TRBV5-1 with TRBJ1-1; D is possibly TRBD1 (6 bases). Trimming removed 4 bases from V and 4 bases from J, with 17 bases in between. The germline gives CDR1 SGHRS, CDR2 YFSETQ. The CDR3 loop spans 15 amino acids. CDR3 sequence (DNA): TGCGCCAGCAGCCTGGAACCAGGGGCCGGCACTGAAGCTTTCTTT. It specifies CASSLEPGAGTEAFF. Based on the CDR3 plus reference TRBV5-1 and TRBJ1-1, the full variable domain is KAGVTQTPRYLIKTRGQQVTLSCSPISGHRSVSWYQQTPGQGLQFLFEYFSETQRNKGNFPGRFSGRQFSNSRSEMNVSTLELGDSALYLCASSLEPGAGTEAFFGQGTRLTVV.

The chain employs TRBV10-3 and TRBJ2-5, with 7 bases that match TRBD2. Trimming at V came to 0 bases and at J to 4 bases, leaving 11 bases not matched to a gene. There are 17 residues in the CDR3. Per germline, CDR1 ENHRY and CDR2 SYGVKD. The CDR3 sequence: CAISESGGGTAGETQYF. The CDR3 DNA sequence: TGTGCCATCAGTGAGTCTGGGGGGGGGACGGCCGGAGAGACCCAGTACTTC.

This chain connects TRBV27 to TRBJ2-7; D might be TRBD2 (5 bases). The germline V gene encodes CDR1 MNHEY and CDR2 SMNVEV (reference sequence). The CDR3 totals 13 residues. Trimming left V 11 bases short and J 1 base short, with 15 bases between. The CDR3 DNA reads TGTGCCGCTAAAGCGGCCCTTTCCTACGAGCAGTACTTC. It translates to CAAKAALSYEQYF.

V and J are TRBV5-6 and TRBJ1-1, with D hard to call. In germline, CDR1 is SGHDT, CDR2 YYEEEE. Trimming pared 4 bases from V and 0 bases from J, leaving 16 bases between. The CDR3 consists of 16 residues. CDR3 amino acids: CASSPGLPNMNTEAFF. CDR3 nucleotides: TGTGCCAGCAGCCCAGGACTACCCAACATGAACACTGAAGCTTTCTTT. The full variable domain, rest sourced from reference TRBV5-6 and TRBJ1-1, is DAGVTQSPTHLIKTRGQQVTLRCSPKSGHDTVSWYQQALGQGPQFIFQYYEEEERQRGNFPDRFSGHQFPNYSSELNVNALLLGDSALYLCASSPGLPNMNTEAFFGQGTRLTVV.

The chain is built from TRBV6-5 and TRBJ2-3, with D possibly being TRBD2 (6 bases). This CDR3 contains 14 residues. V lost 4 bases and J lost 7, with 15 bases in between. Germline V gene data show CDR1 as MNHEY and CDR2 as SVGAGI. The CDR3 nucleotides read TGTGCCAGCAGTTCCAAGGGCCGGGGGAATACGCAGTATTTT. The encoded protein is CASSSKGRGNTQYF.

The V call is TRBV28, the J call TRBJ1-1, with 10 bases lining up with TRBD1. Trimming at V came to 1 base and at J to 6 bases, leaving 8 bases not matched to a gene. The V gene's germline CDR1 is MDHEN and CDR2 SYDVKM. The CDR3 contains 16 residues. The CDR3 loop is CASSLLGQGNLAEAFF. CDR3 DNA sequence: TGTGCCAGCAGTTTATTGGGACAGGGGAACCTGGCTGAAGCTTTCTTT. Combining the CDR3 with reference TRBV28 and TRBJ1-1 gives the whole variable domain DVKVTQSSRYLVKRTGEKVFLECVQDMDHENMFWYRQDPGLGLRLIYFSYDVKMKEKGDIPEGYSVSREKKERFSLILESASTNQTSMYLCASSLLGQGNLAEAFFGQGTRLTVV.

The V and J genes are TRBV5-1 and TRBJ2-5, with 8 bases identical to TRBD1. Germline trimming cut 2 bases from V and 11 bases from J; bases unmatched to any gene: 11. The length of the CDR3 is 14 residues. Germline CDR1 and CDR2: SGHRS and YFSETQ. In DNA, the CDR3 is TGCGCCAGCAGCTTAGATGGACAGGGTCGAGAGCAGTACTTC. Translation: CASSLDGQGREQYF.

The chain combines TRBV7-9 with TRBJ1-4, with TRBD1 identical over 7 bases. CDR3 length equals 15 residues. V lost 5 bases to trimming and J lost 0 bases; unmatched junction nucleotides: 3. The germline V gene encodes CDR1 SEHNR and CDR2 FQNEAQ (reference sequence). The DNA of the CDR3 is TGTGCCAGCAGCAGAGGACAGGCAACTAATGAAAAACTGTTTTTT. Its translation is CASSRGQATNEKLFF.

This rearrangement joins TRBV7-2 to TRBJ2-1, with 11 bases matching TRBD2. After removal of 3 bases from V and 5 bases from J, the junction contained 3 bases not matched to a gene. Germline assignment: CDR1 SGHTA and CDR2 FQGNSA. The CDR3 runs to 15 residues. In nucleotides, the CDR3 is TGTGCCAGCAGCTTGGGACTAGCGGAAAACAATGAGCAGTTCTTC. Amino acid sequence: CASSLGLAENNEQFF.

The V and J genes are TRBV7-9 and TRBJ2-7; D possibly corresponds to TRBD2 (5 bases). Germline CDR1 and CDR2: SEHNR and FQNEAQ (reference sequence). The CDR3 contains 17 residues. V lost 2 bases, J lost 5 bases, and 22 bases lay in between. CDR3 sequence reads: CASSLMEWKGLGDEQYF. The CDR3 DNA follows: TGTGCCAGCAGCTTAATGGAGTGGAAGGGATTGGGAGACGAGCAGTACTTC.

This chain links TRBV18 with TRBJ2-3; 9 bases align to TRBD1. Trimming took 6 bases from V and 4 from J; bases not matched to a gene: 5. The CDR3 loop spans 14 amino acids. Germline V gene sequence: CDR1 KGHSH, CDR2 LQKENI. The CDR3 reads CASSLDRGSDTQYF. The CDR3 nucleotides read TGTGCCAGCTCTCTCGACAGGGGGTCAGATACGCAGTATTTT.

This clone showed up just a few times. The genes are TRBV29-1 and TRBJ2-2, with D tentatively TRBD1 (5 bases). Deletions cut 3 bases from V and 6 bases from J, with 11 bases between. This CDR3 is built from 13 residues. Germline loops: CDR1 SQVTM, CDR2 ANQGSEA. For the CDR3, the DNA is TGCAGCGTTGATAAGGGGCAGGCCGGGGAGCTGTTTTTT. This gives the protein CSVDKGQAGELFF.

This chain uses TRBV11-3 with TRBJ2-1, with 13 bases matching TRBD2. The CDR3 extends over 16 amino acids. Germline values: CDR1 SGHNT, CDR2 YENEEA. The J segment lost 3 bases and the V segment lost 5 bases, leaving 4 bases of the junction unmatched. CDR3 in amino acids: CASSATSGRVYNEQFF. The CDR3 bases are TGTGCCAGCAGCGCCACTAGCGGGAGGGTCTACAATGAGCAGTTCTTC.

The J gene is TRBJ2-3, the V gene TRBV27; 14 bases fit TRBD2. This CDR3 spans 16 amino acids. CDR1 is MNHEY and CDR2 is SMNVEV in the germline V gene (reference sequence). After removal of 5 bases from V and 7 bases from J, the junction contained 8 bases not matched to a gene. The CDR3 bases are TGTGCCAGCAGTCGTCTGACTAGCGGGAGGGCTTATACGCAGTATTTT. It encodes CASSRLTSGRAYTQYF.